Listed below are T cell receptor beta chains from one sample, sequenced in a study of T-cell reconstitution after alpha-beta-depleted transplantation in children. TCRdb redid the calling of the PCR reads with MiXCR, one entry per CDR3 protein. The data contain approximately 110,000 distinct CDR3 sequences, more than 20% of them singletons. Source: PBMCs, mostly from graft donor cells, taken 180 days after TCRalphabeta/CD19-depleted stem cell transplant. The receptors here all came from a male patient between 2 and 15 years old who had a stem cell transplant for chronic granulomatous disease, so the T cells may come from the graft donor. Each CDR3 is given with its conserved first and last residue. Each record gives: V gene, J gene, CDR3 length, clone size, D gene, CDR3 DNA, CDR3 protein. A D gene is named only where the DNA matches it firmly. Rows give clone size only sometimes, using once, few, many, or a class for an expanded clone.

v_call: TRBV20-1; j_call: TRBJ1-2; cdr3_length: 14; clone_size: many; d_call: TRBD1; cdr3_nt: TGCAGTGCTAGAGTGGGGACAGCCTACTATGGCTACACCTTC; cdr3_aa: CSARVGTAYYGYTF
v_call: TRBV7-2; j_call: TRBJ2-7; cdr3_length: 13; clone_size: few; d_call: .; cdr3_nt: TGTGCCAGCAGCTTAAAGAATTCCTACGAGCAGTACTTC; cdr3_aa: CASSLKNSYEQYF
v_call: TRBV12-3/TRBV12-4; j_call: TRBJ1-2; cdr3_length: 13; clone_size: many; d_call: TRBD1; cdr3_nt: TGTGCCAGCAGTACACAGGGGGCGCTTGGCTACACCTTC; cdr3_aa: CASSTQGALGYTF
v_call: TRBV12-3/TRBV12-4; j_call: TRBJ2-3; cdr3_length: 15; clone_size: .; d_call: .; cdr3_nt: TGTGCCAGCAGTTTCAGACAGTCTAGCACAGATACGCAGTATTTT; cdr3_aa: CASSFRQSSTDTQYF
v_call: TRBV5-1; j_call: TRBJ2-7; cdr3_length: 16; clone_size: .; d_call: TRBD1; cdr3_nt: TGCGTCAGCAGCTTGGGGGACAGGATCTACTCCTACGAGCAGTACTTC; cdr3_aa: CVSSLGDRIYSYEQYF
v_call: TRBV7-3; j_call: TRBJ2-2; cdr3_length: 14; clone_size: .; d_call: .; cdr3_nt: TGTGCCAGCAGCGTGACAGTGAACACCGGGGAGCTGTTTTTT; cdr3_aa: CASSVTVNTGELFF
v_call: TRBV5-4; j_call: TRBJ2-7; cdr3_length: 16; clone_size: .; d_call: TRBD1; cdr3_nt: TGTGCCAGCACCAACTGGGACAGGGATTTTGTCTACGAGCAGTACTTC; cdr3_aa: CASTNWDRDFVYEQYF
v_call: TRBV12-3/TRBV12-4; j_call: TRBJ2-7; cdr3_length: 16; clone_size: many; d_call: .; cdr3_nt: TGTGCCAGCAGTTTAGCAGGGATTACCCCCACCTACGAGCAGTACTTC; cdr3_aa: CASSLAGITPTYEQYF
v_call: TRBV12-3/TRBV12-4; j_call: TRBJ2-1; cdr3_length: 16; clone_size: many; d_call: TRBD2; cdr3_nt: TGTGCCAGCAGTTCTGGGCTAGCGGGACCCTACAATGAGCAGTTCTTC; cdr3_aa: CASSSGLAGPYNEQFF
v_call: TRBV3-1; j_call: TRBJ1-2; cdr3_length: 12; clone_size: .; d_call: .; cdr3_nt: TGTGCCAGCAGCCAAGTTGAGCGTGGCTACACCTTC; cdr3_aa: CASSQVERGYTF